This T cell receptor beta chain was observed in a study of CD8 T cells in Susac syndrome. Study-wide findings and caveats: Total CD8+ repertoires held approximately 17 Susac-specific public clones, while CD8+ TEMRA repertoires held 5 or 6. Clonal expansion involving Susac CD8+ cells peaked in TEMRA cells and active patients.

Trimming cost V 1 base and J 6 bases, with 21 bases left between them. This CDR3 has 17 amino acids. CDR1 and CDR2 from the germline V gene are LNHNV and YYDKDF (reference sequence). CD8+ and CD4+ T cells circulating in blood were sequenced for TCR beta. With random hexamers, reverse transcription was performed on about 0.45 to 1 ug of RNA. Across 54 Vbeta and 13 Jbeta, TCR beta CDR3 was amplified with immunoSEQ multiplex PCR. TCRdb re-analysed the immunoSEQ multiplex PCR reads in MiXCR, keeping a single row per CDR3 protein. The repertoire holds 85,000 to 120,000 distinct CDR3 sequences, with around 94% as singletons. Turning to this clonotype: No antigen is known for it.

Sample: CD8+ T cells from PBMCs. The gene calls are TRBV15 and TRBJ1-1; TRBD1 might be the D (6 bases). This receptor was taken from a human donor with Susac syndrome. The CDR3 sequence is CATSRVSWDTRGAEAFF. The CDR3 DNA is TGTGCCACCAGCAGAGTCTCCTGGGACACCCGAGGCGCTGAAGCTTTCTTT.